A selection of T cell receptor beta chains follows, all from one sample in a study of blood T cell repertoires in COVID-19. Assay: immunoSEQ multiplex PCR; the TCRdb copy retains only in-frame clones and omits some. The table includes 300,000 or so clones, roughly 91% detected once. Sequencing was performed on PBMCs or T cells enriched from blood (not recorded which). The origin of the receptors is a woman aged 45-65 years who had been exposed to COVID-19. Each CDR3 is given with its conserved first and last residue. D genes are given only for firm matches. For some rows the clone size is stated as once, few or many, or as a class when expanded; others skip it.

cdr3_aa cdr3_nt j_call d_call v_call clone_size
CASSPRQGTSNQPQHF TGTGCCAGCAGTCCGCGACAGGGGACAAGCAATCAGCCCCAGCATTTT TRBJ1-5 TRBD1 TRBV28 -
CASSQGSGGASGANVLTF TGTGCCAGCAGCCAAGGTAGCGGGGGGGCCTCTGGGGCCAACGTCCTGACTTTC TRBJ2-6 TRBD2 TRBV3-1/TRBV3-2 -
CASSQGTGDGNQPQHF TGTGCCAGCAGCCAAGGCACGGGGGATGGCAATCAGCCCCAGCATTTT TRBJ1-5 - TRBV4-2 once
CASSETRRRNTIYF TGTGCCAGCAGTGAAACGAGGCGTCGAAACACCATATATTTT TRBJ1-3 - TRBV2 -
CATSRPGQGYEQYF TGTGCCACCAGCAGACCGGGACAGGGTTACGAGCAGTACTTC TRBJ2-7 TRBD1 TRBV15 -
CASSDRVNNEQFF TGTGCCAGCAGCGACAGGGTAAACAATGAGCAGTTCTTC TRBJ2-1 TRBD1 TRBV7-8 -
CASSRGSGGVETQYF TGTGCCAGCAGCCGCGGGAGCGGGGGGGTGGAGACCCAGTACTTC TRBJ2-5 TRBD2 TRBV3-1/TRBV3-2 -
CASSLGQEIEAFF TGTGCCAGCAGTCTCGGACAGGAAATTGAAGCTTTCTTT TRBJ1-1 TRBD1 TRBV28 -
CASSPKALAGITGELFF TGTGCCAGCAGCCCAAAGGCCCTAGCGGGCATCACCGGGGAGCTGTTTTTT TRBJ2-2 TRBD2 TRBV3-1/TRBV3-2 -
CAWTTGGVETQYF TGTGCCTGGACCACAGGGGGCGTCGAGACCCAGTACTTC TRBJ2-5 TRBD1 TRBV30 -
CAWSLGREADGYTF TGTGCCTGGAGTCTAGGTCGGGAGGCGGATGGCTACACCTTC TRBJ1-2 - TRBV30 few
CASSVGTGGYGYTF TGCGCCAGCAGCGTAGGGACAGGGGGCTATGGCTACACCTTC TRBJ1-2 TRBD1 TRBV5-1 -
CASSQVANRGPYQETQYF TGTGCCAGCAGCCAAGTGGCAAACAGGGGTCCGTACCAAGAGACCCAGTACTTC TRBJ2-5 TRBD1 TRBV3-1/TRBV3-2 -
CASSENRDPGEKLFF TGTGCCAGCAGTGAGAACCGAGACCCAGGAGAAAAACTGTTTTTT TRBJ1-4 - TRBV7-9 -
CASSLDRDSPLHF TGTGCCAGCAGCCTGGACAGGGATTCACCCCTCCACTTT TRBJ1-6 TRBD1 TRBV11-3 -
CASSADSTNTGELFF TGTGCCAGCAGCGCGGACAGCACGAACACCGGGGAGCTGTTTTTT TRBJ2-2 - TRBV5-8 once
CASSLGQRPRAGELFF TGTGCCAGCAGCCTGGGACAACGCCCCCGGGCCGGGGAGCTGTTTTTT TRBJ2-2 - TRBV3-1/TRBV3-2 -